A selection of T cell receptor beta chains follows, all from one sample in a study of blood T cell repertoires in COVID-19. Clones were read by immunoSEQ multiplex PCR, and TCRdb kept only the in-frame ones, dropping some. Of some 80,000 clones detected, less than 90% appear once; the ten largest clones hold around 3.3%. Sequenced input: peripheral blood. The receptor set was obtained from a man in his forties or fifties with acute or convalescent COVID-19. Both conserved end residues are part of each CDR3. A D gene is named only where the DNA matches it firmly. Not every row has a clone size; where given, it reads once, few, many or a size class.

>once|TRBJ1-2|.|TRBV5-8
CASSLSPGANYGYTF
TGTGCCAGCAGCTTATCTCCAGGGGCTAACTATGGCTACACCTTC
>.|TRBJ1-1|.|TRBV30
CAWSVGGASTEAFF
TGTGCCTGGAGTGTGGGGGGGGCCAGCACTGAAGCTTTCTTT
>.|TRBJ1-2|.|TRBV24-1
CATSDPTGRDGYTF
TGTGCCACCAGTGATCCTACCGGGAGAGATGGCTACACCTTC
>.|TRBJ1-2|.|TRBV7-2
CASSLDRFFGSYTF
TGTGCCAGCAGCTTAGACAGATTTTTCGGTAGCTACACCTTC
>.|TRBJ2-1|.|TRBV7-2
CACRGGTGFGNEQFF
TGTGCCTGCAGGGGGGGGACAGGTTTTGGCAATGAGCAGTTCTTC
>.|TRBJ2-5|TRBD2|TRBV7-9
CASSFSGGAAKTQYF
TGTGCCAGCAGCTTCTCCGGGGGGGCAGCGAAGACCCAGTACTTC
>.|TRBJ2-7|TRBD2|TRBV7-2
CASREVAGAYEQYF
TGTGCCAGCCGGGAAGTAGCGGGTGCCTACGAGCAGTACTTC
>.|TRBJ2-5|.|TRBV5-5
CASSLVGGGETQYF
TGTGCCAGCAGCTTGGTGGGGGGTGGAGAGACCCAGTACTTC
>.|TRBJ2-2|.|TRBV10-3
CAISERGRGAGELFF
TGTGCCATCAGTGAGAGAGGTAGGGGCGCCGGGGAGCTGTTTTTT
>.|TRBJ1-1|.|TRBV5-1
CASSPTTANTEAFF
TGCGCCAGCAGCCCAACCACAGCAAACACTGAAGCTTTCTTT
>few|TRBJ1-1|.|TRBV18
CASSPEGPGVTEAFF
TGTGCCAGCTCACCGGAGGGGCCGGGAGTCACTGAAGCTTTCTTT
>.|TRBJ2-1|.|TRBV11-2
CASSLSWGPSYNEQFF
TGTGCCAGCAGCTTATCTTGGGGGCCCTCCTACAATGAGCAGTTCTTC
>.|TRBJ2-5|.|TRBV5-1
CASSFFGGQETQYF
TGCGCCAGCAGCTTCTTCGGCGGCCAAGAGACCCAGTACTTC
>.|TRBJ1-1|.|TRBV9
CASSAAGGVGEAFF
TGTGCCAGCAGCGCGGCGGGGGGCGTGGGTGAAGCTTTCTTT
>.|TRBJ1-1|.|TRBV6-5
CASSSSGTEAFF
TGTGCCAGCAGTAGTTCGGGGACTGAAGCTTTCTTT
>.|TRBJ1-1|.|TRBV14
CASSPSRPLLNTEAFF
TGTGCCAGCAGCCCAAGTCGCCCGCTATTGAACACTGAAGCTTTCTTT
>once|TRBJ1-5|.|TRBV10-3
CAISDVASNQPQHF
TGTGCCATCAGTGACGTGGCTTCCAATCAGCCCCAGCATTTT
>few|TRBJ1-1|TRBD1|TRBV6-6
CASSGTGRTEAFF
TGTGCCAGCAGTGGGACAGGGAGGACTGAAGCTTTCTTT
>.|TRBJ2-5|TRBD2|TRBV7-3
CASSPTSEETQYF
TGTGCCAGCAGCCCCACTAGCGAAGAGACCCAGTACTTC
>once|TRBJ1-3|.|TRBV25-1
CASTPGSGNTIYF
TGTGCCAGCACTCCAGGGTCTGGAAACACCATATATTTT
>.|TRBJ2-1|TRBD2|TRBV27
CASSLEAGGSYNEQFF
TGTGCCAGCAGTTTAGAAGCGGGAGGGTCCTACAATGAGCAGTTCTTC
>.|TRBJ1-1|TRBD1|TRBV10-1
CASSRTGGITEAFF
TGCGCCAGCAGTCGGACAGGGGGCATCACTGAAGCTTTCTTT
>.|TRBJ2-1|TRBD2|TRBV5-1
CASSPTSGSNEQFF
TGCGCCAGCAGCCCGACTAGCGGGAGTAATGAGCAGTTCTTC
>.|TRBJ1-1|.|TRBV6-2/TRBV6-3
CASSDNMNTEAFF
TGTGCCAGCAGTGACAACATGAACACTGAAGCTTTCTTT
>.|TRBJ1-4|TRBD1|TRBV6-5
CASSQDRGGEKLFF
TGTGCCAGCAGCCAGGACAGGGGGGGTGAAAAACTGTTTTTT
>once|TRBJ1-2|TRBD1|TRBV7-8
CASSVGTGGTGGYTF
TGTGCCAGCAGCGTAGGGACAGGGGGCACCGGTGGCTACACCTTC
>.|TRBJ1-5|.|TRBV6-5
CASSRPGGQPQHF
TGTGCCAGCAGTCGCCCGGGGGGGCAGCCCCAGCATTTT
>.|TRBJ2-1|TRBD1|TRBV6-6
CASSYRDRVTGQFF
TGTGCCAGCAGTTACCGGGACAGGGTTACTGGGCAGTTCTTC
>.|TRBJ2-7|TRBD1|TRBV6-5
CASSVGQGAFDEQYF
TGTGCCAGCAGCGTAGGACAGGGGGCTTTCGACGAGCAGTACTTC
>.|TRBJ2-1|TRBD2|TRBV24-1
CATSKGGSGGLNEQFF
TGTGCCACCAGTAAGGGCGGGAGCGGGGGTCTTAATGAGCAGTTCTTC
>.|TRBJ1-2|.|TRBV24-1
CATSLGTFGGYTF
TGTGCCACCAGTCTAGGGACATTCGGTGGCTACACCTTC
>.|TRBJ1-1|.|TRBV3-1/TRBV3-2
CASSQEQGIGTEAFF
TGTGCCAGCAGCCAAGAACAGGGAATTGGGACTGAAGCTTTCTTT
>.|TRBJ2-6|.|TRBV3-1/TRBV3-2
CASSLLSGANVLTF
TGTGCCAGCAGCCTCCTATCTGGGGCCAACGTCCTGACTTTC
>.|TRBJ2-2|TRBD1|TRBV6-2/TRBV6-3
CASSGTGGNGELFF
TGTGCCAGCAGTGGGACAGGGGGGAACGGGGAGCTGTTTTTT
>few|TRBJ1-1|.|TRBV11-3
CASSSQGPMNTEAFF
TGTGCCAGCAGCTCGCAGGGCCCCATGAACACTGAAGCTTTCTTT
>.|TRBJ2-1|TRBD2|TRBV30
CAWSALSGGSYNEQFF
TGTGCCTGGAGTGCCCTTAGCGGGGGGTCCTACAATGAGCAGTTCTTC
>many|TRBJ2-4|.|TRBV7-9
CASSLVVRERKYF
TGTGCCAGCAGCTTAGTGGTCAGGGAACGAAAGTACTTC
>.|TRBJ2-1|TRBD2|TRBV19
CASSIGDTSLAGGFEQFF
TGTGCCAGTAGTATTGGGGACACCAGTTTAGCGGGAGGGTTTGAGCAGTTCTTC
>once|TRBJ1-5|TRBD1|TRBV10-3
CATWTGVVNQPQHF
TGTGCCACATGGACAGGGGTCGTCAATCAGCCCCAGCATTTT
>.|TRBJ2-7|TRBD2|TRBV27
CASRGLGAYEQYF
TGTGCCAGCAGGGGACTAGGCGCTTACGAGCAGTACTTC
>.|TRBJ1-6|.|TRBV11-3
CASSLDGQVNSPLHF
TGTGCCAGCAGCTTAGATGGGCAAGTGAACTCACCCCTCCACTTT
>.|TRBJ1-1|.|TRBV28
CAGGKDNTEAFF
TGTGCCGGGGGGAAGGACAACACTGAAGCTTTCTTT
>.|TRBJ1-6|.|TRBV28
CASSKEGPYNSPLHF
TGTGCCAGCAGCAAGGAGGGCCCCTATAATTCACCCCTCCACTTT
>.|TRBJ2-7|TRBD1|TRBV28
CASSLAGTGNSYEQYF
TGTGCCAGCAGTTTAGCCGGGACAGGGAACTCCTACGAGCAGTACTTC
>once|TRBJ2-3|TRBD2|TRBV9
CASSPLAGGDTDTQYF
TGTGCCAGCAGCCCACTAGCGGGAGGCGACACAGATACGCAGTATTTT
>.|TRBJ1-5|TRBD1|TRBV30
CAWSLGQANQPQHF
TGTGCCTGGAGTCTAGGACAGGCGAATCAGCCCCAGCATTTT
>.|TRBJ2-3|.|TRBV5-6
CASSPLGQPITDTQYF
TGTGCCAGCAGCCCTCTAGGACAGCCTATCACAGATACGCAGTATTTT
>.|TRBJ2-1|TRBD2|TRBV27
CASASAGLAGSRDSYNEQFF
TGTGCCAGCGCCTCGGCCGGACTAGCGGGATCCCGAGACTCCTACAATGAGCAGTTCTTC
>.|TRBJ1-1|.|TRBV23-1
CASSQAGNTEAFF
TGCGCCAGCAGTCAGGCGGGGAACACTGAAGCTTTCTTT
>once|TRBJ2-7|TRBD1|TRBV28
CASRDRDLREQYF
TGTGCCAGCCGGGACAGGGACCTACGAGAGCAGTACTTC
>once|TRBJ2-2|TRBD2|TRBV7-7
CASSLPIPGLVFLNTGELFF
TGTGCCAGCAGCTTACCAATTCCGGGACTAGTGTTCCTGAACACCGGGGAGCTGTTTTTT
>.|TRBJ2-7|.|TRBV28
CASSLGGQVSSYEQYF
TGTGCCAGCAGTTTAGGTGGCCAGGTCAGCTCCTACGAGCAGTACTTC
>.|TRBJ2-1|TRBD2|TRBV6-5
CASSSGTSGGDEQFF
TGTGCCAGTTCTAGCGGGACTAGCGGGGGGGATGAGCAGTTCTTC
>.|TRBJ2-3|TRBD1|TRBV19
CASRIQGAGTDTQYF
TGTGCCAGTAGGATACAGGGGGCTGGGACAGATACGCAGTATTTT
>.|TRBJ2-5|.|TRBV23-1
CASSPTCRQETQYF
TGCGCCAGCAGTCCTACCTGCCGACAAGAGACCCAGTACTTC
>.|TRBJ2-1|.|TRBV5-8
CASSFTELGGEQFF
TGTGCCAGCAGCTTTACAGAGCTTGGTGGTGAGCAGTTCTTC
>.|TRBJ1-1|TRBD1|TRBV7-9
CASSDTGAEAFF
TGTGCCAGCAGCGACACAGGGGCGGAAGCTTTCTTT
>.|TRBJ2-1|TRBD1|TRBV5-1
CASSPGQAANEQFF
TGCGCCAGCAGCCCAGGACAGGCCGCAAATGAGCAGTTCTTC